This T cell receptor beta chain stems from a study of T cells in localized non-small cell lung cancer. The study's findings and limits: Median detection of top 100 tumor clones in adjacent lung was around 57 clones. A raised T cell density in blood coincided with lengthier overall survival. Uninvolved adjacent lung had higher T cell clonality than tumor and all other tissues. Sequence data derive from only one tumor region, so heterogeneity remains possible.

In regard to this clone: No antigen is known for it.

Assay: immunoSEQ multiplex PCR; the TCRdb copy retains only in-frame clones and omits some. The top ten hold approximately 1.7% of the sample, which has about 130,000 clones, more than 70% seen once. The sequencing used peripheral blood, collected before any cancer treatment. This TCR was recovered from a female donor older than 55 with stage I lung adenocarcinoma.

The CDR3 DNA reads TGTGCCAGTAGTCTATACGGACTAGACTACAATGAGCAGTTCTTC. It yields the protein CASSLYGLDYNEQFF. V and J are TRBV19 and TRBJ2-1; TRBD2 matches at 7 bases. There are 15 residues in the CDR3. V gave up 5 bases and J gave up 3 bases; unmatched junction bases: 7. CDR1 is LNHDA and CDR2 is SQIVND in the germline V gene (reference sequence). The full variable domain, its missing parts supplied by reference TRBV19 and TRBJ2-1, is DGGITQSPKYLFRKEGQNVTLSCEQNLNHDAMYWYRQDPGQGLRLIYYSQIVNDFQKGDIAEGYSVSREKKESFPLTVTSAQKNPTAFYLCASSLYGLDYNEQFFGPGTRLTVL.